This T cell receptor (beta chain) was documented in a study of T-cell reconstitution after alpha-beta-depleted transplantation in children. It was with unique molecular identifiers that the TCRbeta library was prepared. In TCRdb, the PCR reads were re-called with MiXCR into one record per CDR3 protein. Among some 840,000 distinct CDR3 sequences listed, about 16% were seen once. This clonotype was observed a handful of times. The CDR3 has 17 residues. Germline CDR1 KGHDR, CDR2 SFDVKD. J was trimmed by 2 bases and V by 7 bases; bases with no gene match: 10. The sequencing here drew on PBMCs, mostly from graft donor cells, taken 360 days after TCRalphabeta/CD19-depleted stem cell transplant. This chain uses TRBV24-1 with TRBJ2-3, with 11 bases aligning to TRBD2. The source of this sequence is a male patient between 5 and 17 years old who had a stem cell transplant for acute lymphoblastic leukemia, so the T cells may come from the graft donor. CDR3 amino acids: CATSGPLAGENTDTQYF. CDR3 nucleotides: TGTGCCACCAGCGGACCACTAGCGGGAGAGAACACAGATACGCAGTATTTT.